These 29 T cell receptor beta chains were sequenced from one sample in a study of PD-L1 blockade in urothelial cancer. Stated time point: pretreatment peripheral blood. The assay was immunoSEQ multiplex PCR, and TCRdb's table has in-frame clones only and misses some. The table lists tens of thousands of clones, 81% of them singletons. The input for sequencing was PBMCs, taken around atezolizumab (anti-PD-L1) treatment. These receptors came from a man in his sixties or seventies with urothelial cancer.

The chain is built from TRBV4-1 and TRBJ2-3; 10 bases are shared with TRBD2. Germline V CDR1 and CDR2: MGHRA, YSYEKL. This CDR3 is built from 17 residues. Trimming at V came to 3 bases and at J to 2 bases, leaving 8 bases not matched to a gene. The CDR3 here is CASSQLPSGSPTDTQYF. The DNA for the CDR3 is TGCGCCAGCAGCCAGCTACCTAGCGGGAGTCCCACAGATACGCAGTATTTT.

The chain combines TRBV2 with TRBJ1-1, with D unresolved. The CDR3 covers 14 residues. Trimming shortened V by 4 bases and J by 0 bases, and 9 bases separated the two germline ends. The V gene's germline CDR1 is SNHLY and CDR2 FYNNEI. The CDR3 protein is CASSVGTLNTEAFF. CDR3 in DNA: TGTGCCAGCAGTGTTGGCACCTTGAACACTGAAGCTTTCTTT.

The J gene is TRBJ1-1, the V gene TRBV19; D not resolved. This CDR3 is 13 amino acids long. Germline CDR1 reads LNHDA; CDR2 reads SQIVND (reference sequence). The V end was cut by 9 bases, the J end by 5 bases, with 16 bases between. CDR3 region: CASGDGGETEAFF. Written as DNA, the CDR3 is TGTGCCAGCGGCGACGGCGGGGAAACTGAAGCTTTCTTT.

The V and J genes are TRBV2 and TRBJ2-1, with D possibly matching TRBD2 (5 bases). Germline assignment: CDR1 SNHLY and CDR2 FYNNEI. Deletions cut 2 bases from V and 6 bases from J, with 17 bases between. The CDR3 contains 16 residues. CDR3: CASSERVAREGNEQFF. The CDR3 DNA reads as TGTGCCAGCAGTGAAAGGGTAGCGAGAGAGGGCAATGAGCAGTTCTTC.

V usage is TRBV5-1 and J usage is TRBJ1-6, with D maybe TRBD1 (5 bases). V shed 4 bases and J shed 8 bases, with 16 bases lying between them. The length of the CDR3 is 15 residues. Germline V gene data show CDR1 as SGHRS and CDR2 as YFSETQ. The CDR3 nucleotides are TGCGCCAGCAGCCTGGAGGCAGGGTTGGATTCACCCCTCCACTTT. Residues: CASSLEAGLDSPLHF. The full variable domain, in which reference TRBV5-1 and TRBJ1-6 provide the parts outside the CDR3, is KAGVTQTPRYLIKTRGQQVTLSCSPISGHRSVSWYQQTPGQGLQFLFEYFSETQRNKGNFPGRFSGRQFSNSRSEMNVSTLELGDSALYLCASSLEAGLDSPLHFGNGTRLTVT.

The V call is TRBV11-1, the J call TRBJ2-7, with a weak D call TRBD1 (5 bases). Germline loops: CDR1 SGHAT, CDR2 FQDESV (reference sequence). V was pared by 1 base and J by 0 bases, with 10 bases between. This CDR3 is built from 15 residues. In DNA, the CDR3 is TGTGCCAGCAGCTTAGGAGGAGACAGCTCCTACGAGCAGTACTTC. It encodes CASSLGGDSSYEQYF.

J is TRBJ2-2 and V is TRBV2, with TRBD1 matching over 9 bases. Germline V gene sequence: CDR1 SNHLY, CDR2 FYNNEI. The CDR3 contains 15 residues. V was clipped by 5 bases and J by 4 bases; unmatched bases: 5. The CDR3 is CASSRDRAVTGELFF. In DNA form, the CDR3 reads TGTGCCAGCAGTCGGGACAGGGCGGTCACCGGGGAGCTGTTTTTT.

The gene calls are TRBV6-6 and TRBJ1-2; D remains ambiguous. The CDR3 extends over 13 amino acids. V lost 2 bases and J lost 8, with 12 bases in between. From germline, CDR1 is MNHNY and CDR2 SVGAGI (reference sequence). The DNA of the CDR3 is TGTGCCAGCAGTTACACCCGGGATGGAGGCTACACCTTC. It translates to CASSYTRDGGYTF.

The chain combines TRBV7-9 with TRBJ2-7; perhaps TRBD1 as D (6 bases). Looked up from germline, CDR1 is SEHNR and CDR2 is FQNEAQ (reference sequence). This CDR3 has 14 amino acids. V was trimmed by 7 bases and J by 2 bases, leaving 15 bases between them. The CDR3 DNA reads TGTGCCAGCACCATAGGGACAAATACCTACGAGCAGTACTTC. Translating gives CASTIGTNTYEQYF.

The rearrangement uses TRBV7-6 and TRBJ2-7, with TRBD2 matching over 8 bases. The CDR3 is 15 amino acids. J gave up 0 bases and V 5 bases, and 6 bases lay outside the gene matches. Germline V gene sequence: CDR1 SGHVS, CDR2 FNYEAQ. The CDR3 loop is CASSHASGSSYEQYF. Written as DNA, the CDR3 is TGTGCCAGCAGCCACGCCAGCGGGAGCTCCTACGAGCAGTACTTC.

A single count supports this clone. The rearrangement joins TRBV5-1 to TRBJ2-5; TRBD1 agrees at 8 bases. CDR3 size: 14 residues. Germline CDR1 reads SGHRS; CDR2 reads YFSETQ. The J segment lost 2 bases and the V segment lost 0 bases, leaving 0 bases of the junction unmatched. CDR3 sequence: CASSLGTGQETQYF. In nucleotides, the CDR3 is TGCGCCAGCAGCTTGGGGACAGGGCAAGAGACCCAGTACTTC.

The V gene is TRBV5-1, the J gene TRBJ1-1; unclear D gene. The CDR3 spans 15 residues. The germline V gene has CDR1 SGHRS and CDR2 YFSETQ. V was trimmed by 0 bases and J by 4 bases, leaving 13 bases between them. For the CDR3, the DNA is TGCGCCAGCAGCTTGGCCCCTGAGGGTTCCACTGAAGCTTTCTTT. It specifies CASSLAPEGSTEAFF.

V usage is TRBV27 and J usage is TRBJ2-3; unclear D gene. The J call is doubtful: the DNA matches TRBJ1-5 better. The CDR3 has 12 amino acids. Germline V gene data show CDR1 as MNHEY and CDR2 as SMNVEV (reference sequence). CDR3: CASSLAGATQHF. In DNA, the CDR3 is TGTGCCAGCAGTTTAGCGGGAGCCACCCAGCATTTT.

CDR3 residues: CASSLDIGTSGRLNTGELFF. The CDR3 DNA is TGCGCCAGCAGCTTGGATATCGGGACTAGCGGGAGGTTAAACACCGGGGAGCTGTTTTTT. This rearrangement joins TRBV5-1 to TRBJ2-2; 15 bases match TRBD2. The CDR3 is 20 residues long. Germline V gives CDR1 SGHRS, CDR2 YFSETQ. With 0 bases clipped from V and 2 bases from J, the junction kept 8 bases outside the gene matches.

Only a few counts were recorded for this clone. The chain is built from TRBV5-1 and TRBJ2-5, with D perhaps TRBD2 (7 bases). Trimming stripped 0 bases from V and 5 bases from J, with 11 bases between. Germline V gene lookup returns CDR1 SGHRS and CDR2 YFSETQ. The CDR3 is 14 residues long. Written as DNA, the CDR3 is TGCGCCAGCAGCTTGGACAGGGAGGGGGAGACCCAGTACTTC. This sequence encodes CASSLDREGETQYF.

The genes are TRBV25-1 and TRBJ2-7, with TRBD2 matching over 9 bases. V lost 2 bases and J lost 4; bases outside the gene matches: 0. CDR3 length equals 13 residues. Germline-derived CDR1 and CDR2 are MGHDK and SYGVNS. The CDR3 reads CASSESGRYEQYF. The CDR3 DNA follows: TGTGCCAGCAGTGAAAGCGGGAGGTACGAGCAGTACTTC.

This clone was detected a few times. CDR3 sequence reads: CATSRETGLFYNEQFF. DNA for the CDR3: TGTGCCACCAGCAGGGAGACGGGACTTTTCTACAATGAGCAGTTCTTC. V usage is TRBV15 and J usage is TRBJ2-1; TRBD2 might be the D (6 bases). The CDR3 consists of 16 residues. V was cut by 3 bases and J by 3 bases, with 15 bases left in between. CDR1 and CDR2 from the germline V gene are LNHNV and YYDKDF (reference sequence).

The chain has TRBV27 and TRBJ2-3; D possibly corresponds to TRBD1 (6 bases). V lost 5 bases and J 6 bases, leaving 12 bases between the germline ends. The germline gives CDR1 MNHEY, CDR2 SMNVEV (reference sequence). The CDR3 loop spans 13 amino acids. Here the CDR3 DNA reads TGTGCCAGCAGTCTGGGGGCTAGCGATACGCAGTATTTT. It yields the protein CASSLGASDTQYF.

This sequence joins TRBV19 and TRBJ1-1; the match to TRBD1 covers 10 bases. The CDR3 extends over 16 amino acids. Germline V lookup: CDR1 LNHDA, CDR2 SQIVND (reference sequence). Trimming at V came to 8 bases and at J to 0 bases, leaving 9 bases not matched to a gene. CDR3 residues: CASARTGGNLNTEAFF. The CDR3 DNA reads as TGTGCCAGTGCTCGGACAGGGGGAAATTTGAACACTGAAGCTTTCTTT.

The CDR3 nucleotides are TGTGCCAGCAGTCGGAACCCGGGACAGGGAGAGCAGTACTTC. Amino acids: CASSRNPGQGEQYF. The V call is TRBV6-6, the J call TRBJ2-7; TRBD1 aligns across 9 bases. Germline V gene data show CDR1 as MNHNY and CDR2 as SVGAGI (reference sequence). CDR3 length: 14 amino acids. V dropped 5 bases and J dropped 7; count of bases not matched to a gene: 9.

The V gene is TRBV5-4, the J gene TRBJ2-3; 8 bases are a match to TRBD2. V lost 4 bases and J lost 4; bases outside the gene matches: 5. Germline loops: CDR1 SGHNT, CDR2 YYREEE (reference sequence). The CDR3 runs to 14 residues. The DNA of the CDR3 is TGTGCCAGCAGCAAGCGGGAGTACGCAGATACGCAGTATTTT. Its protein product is CASSKREYADTQYF.

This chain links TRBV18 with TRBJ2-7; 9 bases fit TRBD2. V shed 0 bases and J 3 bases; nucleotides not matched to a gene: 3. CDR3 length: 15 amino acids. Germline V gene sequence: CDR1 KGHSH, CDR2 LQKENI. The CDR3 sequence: CASSPPAGGDYEQYF. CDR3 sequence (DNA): TGTGCCAGCTCACCACCGGCGGGAGGGGACTACGAGCAGTACTTC.

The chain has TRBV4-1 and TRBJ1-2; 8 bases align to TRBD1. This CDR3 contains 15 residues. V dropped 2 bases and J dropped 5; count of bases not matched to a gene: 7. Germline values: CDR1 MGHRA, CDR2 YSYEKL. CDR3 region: CASSQPSGGGYGYTF. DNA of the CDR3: TGCGCCAGCAGCCAACCATCAGGGGGCGGGTATGGCTACACCTTC.

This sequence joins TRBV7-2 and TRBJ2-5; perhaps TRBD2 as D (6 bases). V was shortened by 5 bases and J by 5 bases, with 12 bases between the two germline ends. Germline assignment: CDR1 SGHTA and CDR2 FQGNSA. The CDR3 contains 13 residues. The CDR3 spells CASSPRAGETQYF. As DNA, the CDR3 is TGTGCCAGCAGCCCCCGCGCGGGGGAGACCCAGTACTTC.

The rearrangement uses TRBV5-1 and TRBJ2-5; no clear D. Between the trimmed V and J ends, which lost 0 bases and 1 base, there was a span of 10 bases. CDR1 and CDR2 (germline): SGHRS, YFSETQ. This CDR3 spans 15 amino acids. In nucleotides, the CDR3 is TGCGCCAGCAGCTTGGGAACAATCCGCCAAGAGACCCAGTACTTC. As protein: CASSLGTIRQETQYF.

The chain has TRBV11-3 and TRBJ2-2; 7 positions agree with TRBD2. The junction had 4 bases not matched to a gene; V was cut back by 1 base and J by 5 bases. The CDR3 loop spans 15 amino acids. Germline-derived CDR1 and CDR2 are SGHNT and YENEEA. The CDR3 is CASSLGSSGTGELFF. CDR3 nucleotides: TGTGCCAGCAGCTTAGGTAGTAGCGGGACCGGGGAGCTGTTTTTT.

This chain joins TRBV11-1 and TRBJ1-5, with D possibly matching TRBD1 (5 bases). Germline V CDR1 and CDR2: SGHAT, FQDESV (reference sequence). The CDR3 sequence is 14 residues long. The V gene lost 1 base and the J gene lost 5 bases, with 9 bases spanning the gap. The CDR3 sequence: CASSLGGTDQPQHF. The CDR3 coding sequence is TGTGCCAGCAGCTTAGGGGGCACCGATCAGCCCCAGCATTTT.

The CDR3 DNA reads TGTGCCAGCAGCTTAAGACTACTTTCTAGAAACGAGCAGTACTTC. This gives the protein CASSLRLLSRNEQYF. The V and J genes are TRBV7-2 and TRBJ2-7, with D perhaps TRBD2 (5 bases). V was shortened by 2 bases and J by 5 bases, with 16 bases between the two germline ends. This CDR3 spans 15 amino acids. Germline V gene data show CDR1 as SGHTA and CDR2 as FQGNSA.

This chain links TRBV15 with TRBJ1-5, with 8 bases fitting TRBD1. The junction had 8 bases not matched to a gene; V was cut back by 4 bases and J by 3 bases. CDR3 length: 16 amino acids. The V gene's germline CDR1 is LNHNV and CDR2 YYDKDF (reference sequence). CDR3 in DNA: TGTGCCACCAGCAAAAACTACAGGGGGAACAATCAGCCCCAGCATTTT. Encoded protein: CATSKNYRGNNQPQHF. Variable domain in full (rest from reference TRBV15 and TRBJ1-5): DAMVIQNPRYQVTQFGKPVTLSCSQTLNHNVMYWYQQKSSQAPKLLFHYYDKDFNNEADTPDNFQSRRPNTSFCFLDIRSPGLGDTAMYLCATSKNYRGNNQPQHFGDGTRLSIL.